These 16 T cell receptor beta chains came from one sample sequenced in a study of Tregs in tolerant kidney transplant recipients. Using immunoSEQ multiplex PCR, the repertoire was profiled, and TCRdb retains in-frame clones only, with some absent. The listing contains about 23,000 clones. The nonmyeloablative bone marrow transplants came from related graft donors, with transient mixed chimerism. The sequencing used CD4+ T cells from blood (PBMCs), collected 6 months after the transplant. Receptor source: a human patient who received a combined kidney and bone marrow transplant. A subset of T cells may come from the graft donor.

Of note for this clone: The missing CDR3 end, 3 residues past where the read stops, is filled in from the germline J gene. The chain has TRBV7-9 and TRBJ1-2; 7 bases agree with TRBD1. Per germline, CDR1 SEHNR and CDR2 FQNEAQ (reference sequence). The CDR3 length is 12 residues. The CDR3 sequence: CASSLAGGGYTF. CDR3 DNA (partial): TGTGCCAGCAGCTTAGCAGGGGGCGGC.

As for this clone: The CDR3 end is not reached by the read, which stops 3 residues before it; the germline J gene fills it in. The V gene is TRBV2, the J gene TRBJ1-1, with 8 bases identical to TRBD1. V dropped 9 bases and J dropped 5; count of bases not matched to a gene: 5. CDR1 and CDR2 from the germline V gene are SNHLY and FYNNEI. The CDR3 has 12 amino acids. The CDR3: CASGQGGTEAFF. The part of the CDR3 DNA that was read is TGTGCCAGTGGACAGGGAGGGACTGAA.

Judged by frequency, this clone is large. The read ends 3 residues before the CDR3 terminus; that terminus is restored from the germline J gene. J is TRBJ1-1 and V is TRBV6-2 or TRBV6-3, with 8 bases matching TRBD1. Germline assignment: CDR1 MNHEY and CDR2 SVGEGT. The CDR3 is made up of 14 amino acids. CDR3 loop: CASSYVGQGLSAFF. CDR3 bases read: TGTGCCAGCAGTTACGTAGGACAGGGACTATCA.

Regarding this clone: The read gets to within 3 residues of the CDR3 end, and the germline J gene fills in the rest. J is TRBJ2-7 and V is TRBV11-2; 7 bases fit TRBD1. The CDR3 loop spans 14 amino acids. The V gene's germline CDR1 is SGHAT and CDR2 FQNNGV. J was trimmed by 2 bases and V by 5 bases; bases with no gene match: 6. Incomplete CDR3 DNA: TGTGCCAGCAGCAAAGACAGGGTCCCCTACGAG. This encodes CASSKDRVPYE. From start to end, the CDR3 is CASSKDRVPYEQYF.

Worth noting for this clone: From the germline J gene comes the end of the CDR3, since the read stops 3 residues before it. The chain couples TRBV5-1 to TRBJ1-4, with TRBD1 matching 7 bases. J was trimmed by 4 bases and V by 5 bases; bases with no gene match: 11. The germline CDR1 and CDR2 sequences are SGHRS and YFSETQ. The CDR3 totals 16 residues. CDR3 bases read: TGCGCCAGCAGTAATACCGGGACAGAACTTAATGAAAAA. It translates to CASSNTGTELNEK. The complete CDR3 protein is CASSNTGTELNEKLFF.

Points on this clone: The sequenced fragment ends 3 residues before the CDR3 boundary, so the rest is inferred from the germline J gene. This chain joins TRBV7-9 and TRBJ1-1; D uncertain. Germline V gene lookup returns CDR1 SEHNR and CDR2 FQNEAQ (reference sequence). Between the trimmed V and J ends, which lost 1 base and 5 bases, there was a span of 11 bases. CDR3 size: 14 residues. Partial CDR3 DNA: TGTGCCAGCAGCTTAGAACAGAGGAGTACTGAA. As protein: CASSLEQRSTE. The full CDR3 sequence reads CASSLEQRSTEAFF.

Comments on this clone: Read coverage stops 3 residues before the CDR3 terminus; the germline J gene supplies the remainder. The J gene is TRBJ2-5, the V gene TRBV5-1; 10 nucleotides line up with TRBD2. CDR3 length: 16 amino acids. Germline V gene sequence: CDR1 SGHRS, CDR2 YFSETQ. V lost 3 bases to trimming and J lost 2 bases; unmatched junction nucleotides: 7. The CDR3 DNA, read in part, is TGCGCCAGCAGCTCGTTAGCGGGAGGCCCGCAAGAGACC. Protein: CASSSLAGGPQET. The whole CDR3 sequence reads CASSSLAGGPQETQYF.

Notes on this clone: The CDR3 end is not reached by the read, which stops 3 residues before it; the germline J gene fills it in. The rearrangement joins TRBV20-1 to TRBJ2-7, with 12 bases fitting TRBD2. CDR1 and CDR2 (germline): DFQATT, SNEGSKA (reference sequence). The CDR3 covers 17 residues. V trimming: 8 bases; J trimming: 1 base; junction bases outside the gene matches: 15. Partial CDR3 DNA: TGCAGTTTCAGGAAGACTAGCGGGAGCATTATTTCCTACGAG. The encoded protein is CSFRKTSGSIISYE. The entire CDR3 is CSFRKTSGSIISYEQYF.

The CDR3 DNA, read in part, is TGTGCCAGCAGTTTTCTGGGACAGGGAAAATACGAG. Protein product: CASSFLGQGKYE. The entire CDR3 sequence reads CASSFLGQGKYEQYF. This chain links TRBV12-3 or TRBV12-4 with TRBJ2-7, with TRBD1 matching 9 bases. The CDR3 is cut off 3 residues early in the read; its end comes from the germline J gene. Trimming removed 3 bases from V and 4 bases from J; junction bases left unmatched: 7. There are 15 residues in the CDR3.

On this clone itself: The CDR3 extends 3 residues past the end of the read, so its final part is completed from the germline J gene. The V gene is TRBV19, the J gene TRBJ1-4; D is uncertain. This CDR3 has 13 residues. V was shortened by 6 bases and J by 7 bases, with 12 bases between the two germline ends. Germline values: CDR1 LNHDA, CDR2 SQIVND (reference sequence). The part of the CDR3 DNA that was read is TGTGCCAGTAGGCGCCTACTAGGTGAAAAA. Amino acid sequence: CASRRLLGEK. The whole CDR3 is CASRRLLGEKLFF.

Notes on this clone: The read ends 3 residues early relative to the CDR3; the germline J gene fills the gap. J is TRBJ2-5 and V is TRBV7-9; 7 bases are a match to TRBD1. The germline gives CDR1 SEHNR, CDR2 FQNEAQ (reference sequence). The CDR3 loop spans 14 amino acids. V lost 2 bases, J lost 5 bases, and 5 bases stayed unmatched. The covered CDR3 bases are TGTGCCAGCAGCTTATTAGGGGGCACGGAGACC. This codes for CASSLLGGTET. The whole CDR3 protein is CASSLLGGTETQYF.

For this clone: The CDR3 end falls 3 residues outside the read, so it is completed with the germline J gene. The V call is TRBV18, the J call TRBJ1-5; D possibly corresponds to TRBD1 (5 bases). CDR1 is KGHSH, CDR2 LQKENI, per germline. There are 16 residues in the CDR3. V was shortened by 5 bases and J by 2 bases, with 16 bases between the two germline ends. CDR3 bases read: TGTGCCAGCTCAGCTACTTCAGGGATCCGCAATCAGCCC. It specifies CASSATSGIRNQP. The full CDR3 reads CASSATSGIRNQPQHF.

As to this clone: The read terminates 3 residues before the CDR3 end, so the remaining end is supplied by the germline J gene. The J gene is TRBJ2-1, the V gene TRBV18, with D maybe TRBD2 (6 bases). Germline-derived CDR1 and CDR2 are KGHSH and LQKENI. The CDR3 extends over 13 amino acids. Deletions cut 1 base from V and 7 bases from J, with 8 bases between. The CDR3 loop reads CASSPRRGNEQFF. The sequenced part of the CDR3 DNA is TGTGCCAGCTCACCACGCCGGGGGAATGAG.

With regard to this clone: The observed sequence ends 3 residues before the CDR3 terminus, with the missing tail filled in from the germline J gene. The V gene is TRBV7-8, the J gene TRBJ2-5; D may be TRBD1 (6 bases). CDR3 length equals 11 residues. Germline lookup yields CDR1 SGHVS and CDR2 FQNEAQ. The CDR3 loop is CASSQGITQYF. The sequenced part of the CDR3 DNA is TGTGCCAGCAGCCAGGGGATAACC.

To note about this clone: The read finishes 3 residues shy of the CDR3 end, and the germline J gene is used to complete it. The V gene is TRBV10-1, the J gene TRBJ2-5; 8 bases align to TRBD1. The junction had 5 bases not matched to a gene; V was cut back by 3 bases and J by 5 bases. The CDR3 extends over 14 amino acids. Germline assignment: CDR1 WNHNN and CDR2 SYGVQD (reference sequence). CDR3 DNA, as far as it was read: TGCGCCAGCAGTGACCCAGGGGGCCGGGAGACC. It codes for CASSDPGGRET. The CDR3 as a whole reads CASSDPGGRETQYF.

As for this clone: The read stops 3 residues short of the end of the CDR3; the missing end is completed from the germline J gene. V is TRBV11-2 and J is TRBJ2-1; perhaps TRBD1 as D (6 bases). The V gene lost 4 bases and the J gene lost 4 bases, with 14 bases spanning the gap. The CDR3 has 15 residues. Germline-derived CDR1 and CDR2 are SGHAT and FQNNGV. The covered CDR3 bases are TGTGCCAGCAGCTCCCGAGCGGACAGTTACAATGAG. It yields the protein CASSSRADSYNE. In full, the CDR3 is CASSSRADSYNEQFF.